These T cell receptor beta chains were read from a single sample in a study of regulatory and conventional T cells in RAG deficiency. Only in-frame clones appear in the TCRdb table, and some are missing; sequencing was by immunoSEQ multiplex PCR. Of about 24,000 clones listed, around 97% are singletons. In addition, the sample was reused for a study of regulatory T cells.

Sequencing was carried out using CD25- CD4+ T cells sorted from blood. These receptor sequences come from a human donor in good health. CDR3s include the opening cysteine and the closing phenylalanine or tryptophan. D genes are given only for firm matches. Expanded clones are given a class, and other clones once, few, many or no size at all.

clone_size	v_call	d_call	j_call	cdr3_nt	cdr3_aa
.	TRBV7-9	.	TRBJ2-1	TGTGCCAGCAGCTTAGTTCGGGGCTACAATGAGCAGTTCTTC	CASSLVRGYNEQFF
.	TRBV13	.	TRBJ1-3	TGTGCCAGCAGCTTACGAGGAGGAAACACCATATATTTT	CASSLRGGNTIYF
.	TRBV2	.	TRBJ2-5	TGTGCCAGCACGACAGAAGAGACCCAGTACTTC	CASTTEETQYF
.	TRBV29-1	.	TRBJ2-5	TGCAGCGTCTGGGGTAGCGAGGAGACCCAGTACTTC	CSVWGSEETQYF
.	TRBV5-4	TRBD2	TRBJ2-1	TGTGCCAGCAGCGACTATAGACGGGGGAGGGATGAGCAGTTCTTC	CASSDYRRGRDEQFF
.	TRBV2	.	TRBJ2-7	TGTGCCAGCAGTGTCCCGGGACTTTACGAGCAGTACTTC	CASSVPGLYEQYF
.	TRBV2	TRBD1	TRBJ2-7	TGTGCCAGCAGTGCACTGCAGGGGGCGGGGGAGCAGTACTTC	CASSALQGAGEQYF
.	TRBV6-5	TRBD2	TRBJ2-3	TGTGCCAGCAGTTACAGACCGGGGGGTCGGGATACGCAGTATTTT	CASSYRPGGRDTQYF
.	TRBV9	TRBD2	TRBJ2-5	TGTGCCAGCAGCGTAGGAGTAGCGGGGGGCGGTGAGACCCAGTACTTC	CASSVGVAGGGETQYF
.	TRBV7-9	TRBD1	TRBJ2-3	TGTGCCTCTGGGACAGAGTGGGGCACAGATACGCAGTATTTT	CASGTEWGTDTQYF
once	TRBV6-5	.	TRBJ2-1	TGTGCCAGCAGAGAGAGCTCCTACAATGAGCAGTTCTTC	CASRESSYNEQFF
.	TRBV7-8	.	TRBJ2-7	TGTGCCAGCAGCTTAGTTACTACGCATGGGTCCTACGAGCAGTACTTC	CASSLVTTHGSYEQYF
.	TRBV19	TRBD1	TRBJ1-2	TGTGCCAGTAGTGGCAGGGGGCCCTATGGCTACACCTTC	CASSGRGPYGYTF
.	TRBV30	.	TRBJ2-2	TGTGCCTGGGGGGGGAAAGGGAGAACCGGGGAGCTGTTTTTT	CAWGGKGRTGELFF
.	TRBV6-1	.	TRBJ1-4	TGTGCCAGCAGTGAAGGTGACAGCCAAGATTTT	CASSEGDSQDF
.	TRBV9	TRBD2	TRBJ2-1	TGTGCCAGCAGTCGGGCGCGGGGGGGGTACGGTGAGCAGTTCTTC	CASSRARGGYGEQFF